This T cell receptor (beta chain) was sequenced for a study of blood T cells in healthy people across ages. General observations from the study: It was the long-lived donors that had more naive CD4+ cells and higher diversity than aged donors.

Of note for this clonotype: Its antigen is unidentified.

Individuals who donated were healthy Caucasians from Russia aged about 6 to 90. No fewer than 6 micrograms of total RNA were isolated from every sample. Germline CDR1 reads SQVTM; CDR2 reads ANQGSEA. The ends were cut back, 5 bases at V and 1 base at J, with 8 bases in the middle. There are 12 residues in the CDR3. Primers used in a second PCR of roughly 6 to 12 cycles were a sample-barcoded 5' primer and a J-beta primer mix. The template-switch adaptor was a 5' adaptor with 12 random nucleotides. It tagged each cDNA molecule. TCRdb independently ran MiXCR on the 5' RACE reads; one entry per CDR3 protein. The sample lists 600,000 to 850,000 distinct CDR3 sequences, more than 40% seen once, with around a fifth in the top ten.

The TCR sequence derives from a woman aged 60-70 years in good health. The chain carries TRBV29-1 and TRBJ1-1; D ambiguous. Sequenced sample: blood. The CDR3 DNA sequence: TGCAGCGTTTCTCGATCGAACACTGAAGCTTTCTTT. Translated, it gives CSVSRSNTEAFF.